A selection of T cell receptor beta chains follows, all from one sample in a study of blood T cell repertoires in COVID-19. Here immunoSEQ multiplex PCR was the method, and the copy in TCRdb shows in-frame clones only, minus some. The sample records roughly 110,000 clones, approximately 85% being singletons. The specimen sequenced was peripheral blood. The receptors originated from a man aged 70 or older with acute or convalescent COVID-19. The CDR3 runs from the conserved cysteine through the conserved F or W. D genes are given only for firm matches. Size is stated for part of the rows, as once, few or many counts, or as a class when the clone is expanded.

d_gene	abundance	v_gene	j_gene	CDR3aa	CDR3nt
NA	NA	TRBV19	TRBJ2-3	CASSIEGSYTDTQYF	TGTGCCAGTAGTATAGAGGGCAGCTACACAGATACGCAGTATTTT
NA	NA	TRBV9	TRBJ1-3	CASSGRLAGNTIYF	TGTGCCAGCAGCGGGAGGCTAGCTGGAAACACCATATATTTT
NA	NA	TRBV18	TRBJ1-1	CASSPGARSEAFF	TGTGCCAGCTCCCCCGGAGCGAGGTCTGAAGCTTTCTTT
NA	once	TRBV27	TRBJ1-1	CASSLRSGTEAFF	TGTGCCAGCAGTTTAAGGTCAGGGACTGAAGCTTTCTTT
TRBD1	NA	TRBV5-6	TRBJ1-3	CASSSGGQGGSGNTIYF	TGTGCCAGCAGCTCGGGGGGACAGGGAGGATCTGGAAACACCATATATTTT
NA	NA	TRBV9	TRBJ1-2	CASSGLGYTF	TGTGCCAGCAGCGGGCTTGGCTACACCTTC
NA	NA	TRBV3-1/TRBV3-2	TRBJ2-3	CASSQSGGTDTQYF	TGTGCCAGCAGCCAATCGGGGGGCACAGATACGCAGTATTTT
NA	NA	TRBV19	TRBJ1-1	CASSLLTENTEAFF	TGTGCCAGTAGTCTCTTGACTGAGAACACTGAAGCTTTCTTT
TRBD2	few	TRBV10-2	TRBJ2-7	CATYSGGALYEQYF	TGCGCCACCTATAGCGGGGGGGCCTTATACGAGCAGTACTTC
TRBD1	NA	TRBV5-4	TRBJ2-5	CASSLFSSGGETQYF	TGTGCCAGCAGCTTGTTTTCTTCAGGGGGAGAGACCCAGTACTTC
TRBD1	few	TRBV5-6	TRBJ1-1	CASSLVNRGRLTTEAFF	TGTGCCAGCAGCTTGGTTAATAGGGGGCGCTTGACCACTGAAGCTTTCTTT
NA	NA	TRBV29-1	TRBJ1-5	CSVVGGPEQPQHF	TGCAGCGTTGTCGGGGGGCCGGAGCAGCCCCAGCATTTT
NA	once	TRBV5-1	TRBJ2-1	CASSLPEPRNEQFF	TGCGCCAGCAGCTTACCGGAACCGAGGAATGAGCAGTTCTTC
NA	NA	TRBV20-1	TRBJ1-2	CSEGSGYTF	TGCAGTGAAGGGAGTGGCTACACCTTC
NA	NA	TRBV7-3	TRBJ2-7	CASSPTGSYEQYF	TGTGCCAGCAGTCCAACAGGTTCCTACGAGCAGTACTTC
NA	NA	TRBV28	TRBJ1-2	CGHGGASGYGYTF	TGCGGCCACGGGGGGGCATCTGGCTATGGCTACACCTTC
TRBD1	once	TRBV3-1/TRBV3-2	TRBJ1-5	CASSLQGGRGNQPQHF	TGTGCCAGCAGCCTCCAGGGGGGACGGGGCAATCAGCCCCAGCATTTT
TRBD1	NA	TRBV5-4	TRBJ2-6	CASSTGQGRFSGANVLTF	TGTGCCAGCAGCACCGGACAGGGAAGGTTCTCGGGGGCCAACGTCCTGACTTTC
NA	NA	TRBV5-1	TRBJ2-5	CASSLNGGWEETQYF	TGCGCCAGCAGCTTGAACGGGGGATGGGAAGAGACCCAGTACTTC
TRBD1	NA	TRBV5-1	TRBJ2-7	CASSPRTGGSSYEQYF	TGCGCCAGCAGCCCCCGAACAGGGGGGAGCTCCTACGAGCAGTACTTC
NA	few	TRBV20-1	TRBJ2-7	CGGASGHEQYF	TGCGGGGGCGCCTCAGGACACGAGCAGTACTTC
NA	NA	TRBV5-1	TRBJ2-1	CASSLVAGSSYNEQFF	TGCGCCAGCAGCTTGGTGGCGGGCAGCTCCTACAATGAGCAGTTCTTC
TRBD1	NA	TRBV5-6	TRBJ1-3	CASSLGTGVGNTIYF	TGTGCCAGCAGCTTGGGGACAGGGGTCGGAAACACCATATATTTT